The clone carrying this T cell receptor beta chain was counted between two and nine times. Its matching antigen is unknown. CDR1 and CDR2 (germline): ENHRY, SYGVKD. V trimming: 6 bases; J trimming: 3 bases; junction bases outside the gene matches: 7. This CDR3 contains 15 residues. The investigators amplified TCR beta CDR3 regions from RNA transcripts. HTBI primers were employed in a first-round RT-PCR of the TCR CDR3. One entry per CDR3 protein, called by TCRdb with MiXCR from the multiplex PCR reads. The sample records 690,000 or so distinct CDR3 sequences, 15% to 20% being singletons. The sample belongs to a study of T cells in Graves' hyperthyroidism and ophthalmopathy. Clinical symptoms, serum thyroxine, TRAb, thyroid ultrasound and orbital computed tomography established diagnosis. General study results and limits: Blood held most thyroid clonotypes expanded above 0.001 frequency.

This chain uses TRBV10-3 with TRBJ1-4; the match to TRBD1 covers 7 bases. The sequencing input was blood. The receptor was isolated from a woman aged 45-60 years with Graves' hyperthyroidism that later progressed to Graves' ophthalmopathy. CDR3 loop: CAISAGQEANEKLFF. CDR3 bases: TGTGCCATCAGCGCCGGACAGGAGGCTAATGAAAAACTGTTTTTT.